This T cell receptor beta chain was identified during a study of cytomegalovirus exposure and HLA in healthy donors (dated by TCRdb to the late 2010s). Some background on the complete study: According to an earlier analysis of around 600 of the donors, about 179 million T cells yielded 117 million unique TCR beta sequences and 276 Gb of sequence data. Because of strong linkage in the cohort, roughly five DR-DQ haplotypes were treated as single units for association and clustering. Along with the roughly 710-subject first cohort, a separate validation cohort of more than 90 different subjects was used. An earlier analysis of approximately 640 of the donors applied high-throughput TCR beta sequencing to assess whether each TCR beta V gene segment acted as functional or pseudogenic. Across 300 to 500 genotyped donors of the cohort, an average of about 200,000 unique TCR beta nucleotide sequences per donor were sequenced, and about a sixth of those sequences were non-productive. HLA typing included class I and class II loci at four-digit resolution. A later genetic analysis took genome-wide SNP genotypes for 398 of the 666 donors and used that subset as a discovery cohort. Of the roughly 400 genotyped donors, about 80% fell in the genetic ancestry cluster associated with self-reported Caucasian donors. High-throughput TCR immunosequencing, statistical association of individual TCRs with disease status, and machine learning were combined to predict cytomegalovirus infection status. In a later analysis, previously published TCR beta repertoires from 666 donors were re-analyzed and high-resolution HLA genotyping was added so that TCR occurrence patterns could be studied. The study used immunosequencing to profile the T cell repertoires of 670 or so subjects and linked those repertoires to cytomegalovirus serostatus. Typing coverage differed by locus: A, B, C, DRB1 and DQB1 were typed in about 620-630 donors, DQA1 in 500 to 550, DPA1 in nearly 610, and DPB1 in 450 to 480. Rather than using new phenotypic data, the later analysis identified candidate immune exposures from TCR beta sequences and from how often those sequences occurred across donors. Donor age, sex, ethnicity and CMV serostatus were compiled alongside the repertoire data. An early release that covered about 600 HLA-typed donors contained approximately 300 gigabases of sequencing data and around 85 million unique TCR sequences. Every discovery cohort repertoire had been produced on one sequencing platform. The study aimed to test whether cataloging public T cell receptors could reveal signatures of past pathogen exposure.

The receptor library was made with the immunoSEQ multiplex PCR assay. The multiplex PCR relied on a mix of 60 forward primers for TCR Vbeta segments and 13 reverse primers for TCR Jbeta segments. The CDR3 region of rearranged TCR beta genes was amplified from genomic DNA with a multiplex PCR assay. On the Illumina HiSeq System, the amplified TCR beta libraries were sequenced as 87-base-pair reads. In the source study's methods: A later analysis counted 75 million to 100 million unique TCR beta chains across the 666 repertoires, and roughly 9.9 million of these chains were shared by at least two donors. Raw reads were error-corrected and collapsed into unique sequences with a nearest-neighbor algorithm that merged closely related sequences to remove PCR and sequencing errors. CDR3 sequences were aligned to IMGT reference sequences to assign V, D and J gene segments. For a sequence to be retained, a match of at least six nucleotides was required to both a V gene segment and a J gene segment. A rearrangement was called productive if the CDR3 had no stop codons and remained in frame with V and J, and every other rearrangement was called non-productive. CDR3 was defined according to IMGT convention as the region running from the second conserved V-encoded cysteine to the conserved J-encoded phenylalanine. The earlier analysis of 587 of the donors excluded sequences that lacked an unambiguous match to a single V gene segment. In an earlier analysis of approximately 610 of the donors, V segments were called functional above 56.7% productive rearrangements and were called segregating when the between-donor standard deviation exceeded 5%. A statistical classification framework was developed to diagnose cytomegalovirus status using the catalog of TCR beta chain sequences. V and J gene assignment, in a later analysis, came from comparing TCR nucleotide sequences with IMGT/GENE-DB human TR gene sequences. In a later analysis, CDR3 sequences and most-parsimonious VDJ recombination scenarios were assigned using the TCRdist pipeline. In a later analysis, each TCR beta chain was defined by its CDR3 amino acid sequence together with its V-gene family, and reads lacking a unique V-gene family were excluded. As a way to deal with suspected cross-contamination and a sequencing artifact, a later analysis dropped 450 to 600 nucleotide sequences that were highly shared and had low generation probability. In a later analysis, a clonal expansion index for each public chain was calculated from normalized within-repertoire ranks of inferred template counts. In a later analysis, generation probabilities were computed with a VDJ recombination model fitted to out-of-frame rearrangements, and the resulting probabilities were checked against IGoR. In a later analysis, hypergeometric tests were used to score TCR-TCR, TCR-HLA and TCR-CMV co-occurrence, with a repertoire-size bias correction applied to TCR pairs. To estimate false discovery rates, a later analysis permuted the HLA or CMV assignments 20 times. A later analysis grouped co-occurring TCRs with DBSCAN, adding TCRdist sequence similarity when clustering within HLA-allele-positive subsets. Repertoires with fewer than 30,000 or more than 120,000 public chains were left out of co-occurrence clustering, as were four to six repertoires with anomalous nucleotide sharing. TCRdb holds this immuneACCESS table with in-frame rearrangements only. Some clones are missing; in checked studies, unresolved V genes explain under half, and the rest has no known cause. The V and J calls and clone size come from that table; D and trimming were worked out from the DNA. The table for this sample lists 72,000 or so clones; approximately 80% of them were counted only once. The ten largest clones capture roughly 7.8% of the sample.

The cohort consisted of hundreds of healthy bone marrow donors. At the time of sampling, every cohort member was nominally healthy, though immune exposures that went unrecorded were likely present. The donor was CMV seropositive and belonged to the group of 270 or so seropositive cohort members. Every donor gave a peripheral blood sample, and the peripheral blood mononuclear cells from that sample were used for TCR beta sequencing. Genomic DNA extraction from the blood cell samples was performed with the Qiagen DNeasy Blood Extraction Kit. Paper-wide results and their limitations: According to a later analysis, TCR association rates differed among HLA loci, with DRB1 alleles showing the most associated TCRs and HLA-C alleles showing the fewest. When HLA alleles, especially DR and DQ, strongly co-occurred, TCR associations were difficult to assign to individual alleles. While some public TCRs were present in many individuals, most TCR sequences turned up only very rarely across donors. Correlated functional status among segregating V segments might be attributable to linkage disequilibrium, but an unknown experimental factor could not be ruled out. Because HLA typing was missing for some donors at each locus, association tests included only the typed subset. A few of the identified cytomegalovirus-associated TCR beta chains were confirmed in vitro to be specific for cytomegalovirus antigens. A further reported finding was that TCR beta sequences accurately predicted the HLA-A and HLA-B alleles for most subjects in the first cohort. Because counts were too low, roughly 17 rarely observed V segments, including chromosome 9 orphons, were left out of the earlier analysis of 500 to 750 of the donors. A cluster of highly shared sequence variants was judged likely to represent a technical artifact of the sequencing pipeline. This cohort had only TCR beta chains sequenced, and the lack of alpha or paired-chain data limited which features could be detected. In a later analysis, several top co-occurrence clusters were reported to appear linked to parvovirus B19, influenza, CMV and Epstein-Barr virus. According to the authors, the approach could potentially be generalized to other disease states and immunological phenotypes. The classifier was reported to diagnose cytomegalovirus status with high specificity and sensitivity in both the original and validation cohorts. In a later genetic analysis, fewer N-insertions in productive TCRs were reported among donors in an Asian-associated ancestry cluster than the approximately 630-donor mean. In the study, some 160 TCR beta chains were listed as associated with cytomegalovirus. V-gene and J-gene trimming of TCR beta chains was associated with a missense DCLRE1C variant in a later genetic analysis, and the association was replicated in an independent cohort. The 87-base-pair reads could not distinguish some IMGT-functional V segments, including TRBV6-2 and TRBV6-3, so those segments were excluded. A later analysis found that most CMV-associated TCR beta chains appeared HLA-restricted, with HLA associations seemingly driven largely by CMV exposure. An earlier analysis of around 600 of the donors showed that most TCR beta V segments appeared in productive rearrangements either about 87% or about 30% of the time, which broadly matched IMGT annotations. In a later analysis, HLA-associated TCR beta chains showed more clonal expansion and lower generation probabilities than non-associated chains that were equally common. The presence/absence analyses assumed that sequencing depth was roughly uniform across donors, and that assumption may not be true. A later analysis associated about 18,000 TCR beta sequences with specific HLA alleles at a false discovery rate of 0.05. CMV serostatus was the only immune exposure information available for the cohort.

A word on this clone: Its antigen is not yet known. Qualities for individual bases were not recorded, and no much larger clone is one base off.

Reading the germline V gene gives CDR1 MRHNA and CDR2 SNTAGT. The CDR3, from cysteine to phenylalanine, totals 15 residues. The CDR3 DNA has 45 bases and is translated from base 1. Trimming takes 0 bases from V and 4 bases from J, and the germline ends sit 12 bases apart. The specimen was PBMCs. Here the chain combines TRBV6-4 and TRBJ1-2; there is no confident call for the D gene. The sequence derives from a man younger than 35 in good health and CMV-seropositive. CDR3 sequence: CASSDSRTSSYGYTF. The DNA sequence is as follows: TGTGCCAGCAGTGACTCAAGGACTTCATCCTATGGCTACACCTTC.